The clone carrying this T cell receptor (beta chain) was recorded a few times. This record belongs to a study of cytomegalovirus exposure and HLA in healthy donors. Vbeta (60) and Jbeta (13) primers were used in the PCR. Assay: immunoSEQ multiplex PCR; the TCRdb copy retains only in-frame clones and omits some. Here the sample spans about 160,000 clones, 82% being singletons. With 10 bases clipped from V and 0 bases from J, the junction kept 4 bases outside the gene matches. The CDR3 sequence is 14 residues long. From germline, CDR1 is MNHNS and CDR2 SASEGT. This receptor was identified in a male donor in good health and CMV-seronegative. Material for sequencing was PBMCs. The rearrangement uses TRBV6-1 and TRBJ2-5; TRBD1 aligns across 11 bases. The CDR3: CATSDRGHQETQYF. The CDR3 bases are TGTGCCACCTCGGACAGGGGGCACCAAGAGACCCAGTACTTC.